The 5 T cell receptor beta chains below come from one sample, sequenced in a study of early T cells in non-severe SARS-CoV-2 infection (dated by TCRdb to 2020 to 2023). Library creation used 5' RACE. Sequencing was performed on a NextSeq 500. TCRdb's own reprocessing of the public reads used fastp at Q25 and MiXCR and kept productive beta chains. All rows with the same CDR3 protein become a single entry with the most common DNA and genes. The sample table shows approximately 64,000 distinct CDR3 sequences, and more than 15% are seen once. The biggest ten clones account for roughly 9% of the sample. The material was whole blood, obtained at baseline. The receptors stem from an adult who was a healthcare worker with PCR-confirmed SARS-CoV-2 infection or an uninfected control (not recorded which).

On this clonotype itself: With a much larger clone just one base away, this may be a read error. The genes are TRBV7-9 and TRBJ1-2; possibly TRBD1 for D (6 bases). This CDR3 has 15 amino acids. The V gene's germline CDR1 is SEHNR and CDR2 FQNEAQ (reference sequence). CDR3 protein: CVSSLAGATSYGYTF. DNA for the CDR3: TGTGTCAGCAGCTTAGCAGGGGCAACAAGCTATGGCTACACCTTC.

The gene calls are TRBV6-2 or TRBV6-3 and TRBJ2-1; the D gene is possibly TRBD1 (5 bases). Looked up from germline, CDR1 is MNHEY and CDR2 is SVGEGT. Deletions cut 3 bases from V and 0 bases from J, with 9 bases between. This CDR3 comprises 15 residues. The CDR3: CASSYGQYSYNEQFF. The CDR3 DNA sequence: TGTGCCAGCAGTTATGGACAATACTCCTACAATGAGCAGTTCTTC.

V and J are TRBV12-3 or TRBV12-4 and TRBJ2-1; D gene uncertain. V was trimmed by 3 bases and J by 13 bases, leaving 13 bases between them. This CDR3 is built from 12 residues. The CDR3 spells CASSFSLVKQFF. The CDR3 DNA is TGTGCCAGCAGTTTCTCCTTGGTCAAACAGTTCTTC.

The J gene is TRBJ2-1, the V gene TRBV5-1, with D possibly matching TRBD2 (5 bases). This CDR3 has 15 residues. Deletions cut 0 bases from V and 4 bases from J, with 11 bases between. Germline assignment: CDR1 SGHRS and CDR2 YFSETQ. Here the CDR3 DNA reads TGCGCCAGCAGCTTGGATACGGGAAAGTACAATGAGCAGTTCTTC. This gives the protein CASSLDTGKYNEQFF. Variable domain in full (rest from reference TRBV5-1 and TRBJ2-1): KAGVTQTPRYLIKTRGQQVTLSCSPISGHRSVSWYQQTPGQGLQFLFEYFSETQRNKGNFPGRFSGRQFSNSRSEMNVSTLELGDSALYLCASSLDTGKYNEQFFGPGTRLTVL.

The chain couples TRBV28 to TRBJ2-1; D gene uncertain. Per the germline V gene, CDR1 is MDHEN and CDR2 is SYDVKM. V lost 8 bases, J lost 0 bases, and 8 bases lay in between. The CDR3 sequence is 13 residues long. CDR3 loop: CASGRSSYNEQFF. CDR3 in DNA: TGTGCCAGCGGCCGGAGCTCCTACAATGAGCAGTTCTTC.